This entry lists 25 T cell receptor beta chains sequenced from one sample in a study of T cells in women clearing cervical HPV infection. TCRdb's copy holds only in-frame clones and misses some; the assay was immunoSEQ multiplex PCR. The sample is made up of about 39,000 clones, and the top ten hold 4.8% of it. Sequencing input: blood buffy coat. Receptors originate from a woman aged 18-70 years with a cervical HPV16 infection that either progressed to CIN3+ or cleared (not recorded which).

Remarks on this clone: At one end, the junction sequence differs from germline, possibly due to a read error. The sequenced fragment ends 3 residues before the CDR3 boundary, so the rest is inferred from the germline J gene. This chain connects TRBV2 to TRBJ1-6; perhaps TRBD1 as D (5 bases). The CDR3 length is 15 residues. Germline CDR1 is SNHLY and CDR2 is FYNNEI. CDR3 bases read: TGTGTCAGCAGTGTGGGGCCCCACTTTAATTCACCC. Encoded protein: CVSSVGPHFNSP. The full-length CDR3 reads as CVSSVGPHFNSPLHF.

The part of the CDR3 DNA that was read is TGCGCCAGCAGCGCCGGGACAGGGGACCCCGGCGAG. This sequence encodes CASSAGTGDPGE. The whole CDR3 region reads CASSAGTGDPGEQYF. V gene TRBV5-1 combines with J gene TRBJ2-7; TRBD1 aligns across 10 bases. The read finishes 3 residues shy of the CDR3 end, and the germline J gene is used to complete it. Germline lookup yields CDR1 SGHRS and CDR2 YFSETQ. The CDR3 totals 15 residues. Germline trimming cut 4 bases from V and 6 bases from J; bases unmatched to any gene: 10.

To note about this clone: Read coverage stops 3 residues before the CDR3 terminus; the germline J gene supplies the remainder. The V call is TRBV5-4, the J call TRBJ2-7, with TRBD1 matching over 10 bases. CDR1 and CDR2 (germline): SGHNT, YYREEE (reference sequence). The CDR3 is 15 amino acids. V shed 4 bases and J 6 bases; nucleotides not matched to a gene: 10. The CDR3 protein is CASSRDRGQVAEQYF. The CDR3 bases that were read are TGTGCCAGCAGCCGTGACAGGGGGCAGGTTGCCGAG.

A word on this clone: The read comes to an end 3 residues before the CDR3 does, leaving the germline J gene to fill in the end. This chain connects TRBV19 to TRBJ2-5; the D gene is possibly TRBD1 (6 bases). CDR1 and CDR2 (germline): LNHDA, SQIVND (reference sequence). The length of the CDR3 is 13 residues. The V end was cut by 3 bases, the J end by 4 bases, with 9 bases between. The sequenced part of the CDR3 DNA is TGTGCCAGTAGTATTAACAGGGTAGAGACC. Translating gives CASSINRVET. The whole CDR3 reads CASSINRVETQYF.

For this clone: The observed sequence ends 3 residues before the CDR3 terminus, with the missing tail filled in from the germline J gene. The chain combines TRBV20-1 with TRBJ1-1, with 9 bases fitting TRBD1. This CDR3 is built from 12 residues. Germline V gene sequence: CDR1 DFQATT, CDR2 SNEGSKA (reference sequence). Partial CDR3 DNA: TGCAGTGCTAGTCTCGGGACAGGGATG. This encodes CSASLGTGM. The entire CDR3 sequence reads CSASLGTGMAFF.

A remark on this clone: The sequenced fragment ends 3 residues before the CDR3 boundary, so the rest is inferred from the germline J gene. The chain combines TRBV2 with TRBJ2-6; no firm D call. Trimming took off 7 bases at V and 0 bases at J, with 13 bases between the two ends. This CDR3 comprises 16 residues. Germline V CDR1 and CDR2: SNHLY, FYNNEI. Incomplete CDR3 DNA: TGTGCCAGCACTGAGACACTGATCTCTGGGGCCAACGTC. It encodes CASTETLISGANV. The whole CDR3 reads CASTETLISGANVLTF.

Points on this clone: The CDR3 extends 3 residues past the end of the read, so its final part is completed from the germline J gene. The chain links TRBV12-5 to TRBJ1-3, with D possibly TRBD1 on 6 matching bases. The CDR3 contains 17 residues. Germline V lookup: CDR1 LGHNT, CDR2 FRNRAP. The V gene lost 1 base and the J gene lost 0 bases, with 13 bases spanning the gap. The CDR3 bases that were read are TGTGCTAGTGGTTTGGCCCTAGGGGGTAGCTCTGGAAACACC. Translated: CASGLALGGSSGNT. The CDR3 in full is CASGLALGGSSGNTIYF. Looking up the rest from reference TRBV12-5 and TRBJ1-3 gives the full variable domain: DARVTQTPRHKVTEMGQEVTMRCQPILGHNTVFWYRQTMMQGLELLAYFRNRAPLDDSGMPKDRFSAEMPDATLATLKIQPSEPRDSAVYFCASGLALGGSSGNTIYFGEGSWLTVV.

Regarding this clone: The CDR3 goes on 3 residues after the read ends, and that part is filled in from the germline J gene. The chain employs TRBV3-1 (or the pseudogene TRBV3-2) and TRBJ2-7, with D perhaps matching TRBD1 (6 bases). The CDR3 runs to 13 residues. CDR1 is LGHDT and CDR2 is YNNKEL in the germline V gene (reference sequence). Trimming left V 5 bases short and J 0 bases short, with 8 bases between. The CDR3 region is CASSTGNSYEQYF. CDR3 bases read: TGTGCCAGCAGCACAGGGAACTCCTACGAG.

With regard to this clone: The missing CDR3 end, 3 residues past where the read stops, is filled in from the germline J gene. The genes are TRBV2 and TRBJ2-7; 7 nucleotides line up with TRBD2. This CDR3 region has 12 residues. The germline V gene has CDR1 SNHLY and CDR2 FYNNEI. With V trimmed by 6 bases and J by 2 bases, 1 base remained unmatched. CDR3 DNA, as far as it was read: TGTGCCAGCAGGGGAGGGGCCTACGAG. Encoded protein: CASRGGAYE. From start to end, the CDR3 is CASRGGAYEQYF.

About this clone: The read stops 3 residues short of the end of the CDR3; the missing end is completed from the germline J gene. This chain joins TRBV6-1 and TRBJ2-3, with 9 bases fitting TRBD2. The V gene's germline CDR1 is MNHNS and CDR2 SASEGT. The CDR3 has 17 amino acids. Germline trimming cut 2 bases from V and 2 bases from J; bases unmatched to any gene: 8. The CDR3 spells CASSETQRGAPTDTQYF. The sequenced part of the CDR3 DNA is TGTGCCAGCAGTGAAACTCAGCGGGGGGCACCCACAGATACG.

With respect to this clone: With the read ending 3 residues before the CDR3 end, the germline J gene is used to fill in that end. This chain uses TRBV19 with TRBJ1-1; the match to TRBD1 covers 7 bases. V was pared by 4 bases and J by 6 bases, with 8 bases of the junction left unmatched. CDR1 and CDR2 from the germline V gene are LNHDA and SQIVND (reference sequence). This CDR3 region has 14 residues. The sequenced part of the CDR3 DNA is TGTGCCAGTAGTAGAGCAACAGGGGCCTCTGAA. Translated: CASSRATGASE. The whole CDR3 region reads CASSRATGASEAFF.

Points on this clone: The read ends 3 residues before the CDR3 terminus; that terminus is restored from the germline J gene. The V gene is TRBV2, the J gene TRBJ2-7, with TRBD1 identical over 8 bases. CDR1 and CDR2 from the germline V gene are SNHLY and FYNNEI. The CDR3 sequence is 14 residues long. V trimming: 10 bases; J trimming: 2 bases; junction bases outside the gene matches: 10. The CDR3 sequence is CATLLSGQAYEQYF. CDR3 bases read: TGTGCCACCCTCCTATCGGGACAGGCCTACGAG.

Of note for this clone: The read ends 3 residues before the CDR3 terminus; that terminus is restored from the germline J gene. The rearrangement joins TRBV2 to TRBJ1-5; 9 bases match TRBD1. Germline V gene sequence: CDR1 SNHLY, CDR2 FYNNEI. CDR3 length equals 13 residues. Trimming took 10 bases from V and 6 from J; bases not matched to a gene: 7. The covered CDR3 bases are TGTGCCACTACAGGGGGCGCGGGTCAGCCC. Translating gives CATTGGAGQP. The CDR3 in full is CATTGGAGQPQHF.

Points on this clone: The observed sequence ends 3 residues before the CDR3 terminus, with the missing tail filled in from the germline J gene. This chain joins TRBV7-6 and TRBJ2-3, with 8 bases matching TRBD2. The V and J ends lost 1 base and 2 bases, in that order; junction bases with no gene match: 5. The CDR3 consists of 16 residues. The germline gives CDR1 SGHVS, CDR2 FNYEAQ. The CDR3 loop is CASSLDPGGTTDTQYF. The sequenced CDR3 bases are TGTGCCAGCAGCTTAGATCCGGGGGGGACCACAGATACG.

Turning to this clone: The DNA ends 3 residues before the CDR3 does, and the rest of the CDR3 is filled in from the germline J gene. The chain uses TRBV2 and TRBJ2-7; TRBD1 might be the D (6 bases). This CDR3 spans 12 amino acids. Germline V gene sequence: CDR1 SNHLY, CDR2 FYNNEI. Trimming shortened V by 4 bases and J by 5 bases, and 9 bases separated the two germline ends. The CDR3 sequence: CASSVRGNEQYF. CDR3 bases read: TGTGCCAGCAGTGTTAGGGGGAACGAG. Variable domain in full (rest from reference TRBV2 and TRBJ2-7): EPEVTQTPSHQVTQMGQEVILRCVPISNHLYFYWYRQILGQKVEFLVSFYNNEISEKSEIFDDQFSVERPDGSNFTLKIRSTKLEDSAMYFCASSVRGNEQYFGPGTRLTVT.

Remarks on this clone: The missing CDR3 end, 3 residues past where the read stops, is filled in from the germline J gene. The chain couples TRBV19 to TRBJ1-1; TRBD1 is a possible D gene (5 bases). Germline-derived CDR1 and CDR2 are LNHDA and SQIVND (reference sequence). This CDR3 region has 13 residues. Trimming stripped 5 bases from V and 3 bases from J, with 10 bases between. CDR3 DNA (partial): TGTGCCAGTAGTTCGACAGCCTACACTGAA. It specifies CASSSTAYTE. The entire CDR3 protein is CASSSTAYTEAFF.

Notes on this clone: Sequencing ends 3 residues short of the CDR3 end; the germline J gene provides the rest. This rearrangement joins TRBV6-1 to TRBJ2-7; TRBD2 is a possible D gene (7 bases). The CDR3 is made up of 13 amino acids. Trimming removed 2 bases from V and 6 bases from J, with 11 bases in between. Per germline, CDR1 MNHNS and CDR2 SASEGT. This CDR3 reads CASSETGGAEQYF. The DNA read from the CDR3 is TGTGCCAGCAGTGAAACGGGGGGCGCCGAG.

A word on this clone: Coverage ceases 3 residues before the CDR3 finishes, and the germline J gene fills in the end. The chain employs TRBV5-4 and TRBJ1-2; perhaps TRBD1 as D (6 bases). Germline V gene data show CDR1 as SGHNT and CDR2 as YYREEE (reference sequence). V was pared by 1 base and J by 3 bases, with 10 bases between. The CDR3 spans 14 residues. The chain's CDR3 is CASSLYRADYGYTF. The sequenced part of the CDR3 DNA is TGTGCCAGCAGCTTGTACAGGGCAGACTATGGC.

The CDR3: CASGLSGGNTIYF. The part of the CDR3 DNA that was read is TGTGCTAGTGGTTTGAGTGGAGGGAACACC. The rearrangement uses TRBV12-5 and TRBJ1-3; unclear D gene. The read ends 3 residues early relative to the CDR3; the germline J gene fills the gap. V gave up 2 bases and J gave up 7 bases, with 9 bases separating them. CDR1 and CDR2 from the germline V gene are LGHNT and FRNRAP. The CDR3 is 13 amino acids.

For this clone: With the read ending 3 residues before the CDR3 end, the germline J gene is used to fill in that end. V and J are TRBV7-3 and TRBJ1-1; TRBD1 aligns across 7 bases. Losses at the gene ends were 8 bases for V and 2 bases for J; bases not matched to a gene: 8. The CDR3 is made up of 14 amino acids. Per the germline V gene, CDR1 is SGHTA and CDR2 is FQGTGA. The DNA read from the CDR3 is TGTGCCAGCGCCAGCGACAGGGTTAACACTGAA. Encoded protein: CASASDRVNTE. In full, the CDR3 reads CASASDRVNTEAFF.

This chain's CDR3 is CASSFSGSYEQYF. Incomplete CDR3 DNA: TGTGCCAGCAGCTTCAGCGGCTCCTACGAG. The gene calls are TRBV5-6 and TRBJ2-7; tentatively, D is TRBD2 (5 bases). The read ends 3 residues shy of where the CDR3 ends; the end is completed using the germline J gene. The CDR3 consists of 13 residues. Deletions cut 2 bases from V and 0 bases from J, with 6 bases between. The germline CDR1 and CDR2 sequences are SGHDT and YYEEEE.

As regards this clone: The CDR3 end lies 3 residues beyond the end of the read and is filled in from the germline J gene. The genes are TRBV29-1 and TRBJ2-1; 8 bases agree with TRBD1. CDR1 and CDR2 (germline): SQVTM, ANQGSEA. The CDR3 contains 15 residues. Germline trimming cut 1 base from V and 8 bases from J; bases unmatched to any gene: 10. The DNA read from the CDR3 is TGCAGCGTTGAAGGTGAAAGCAGGGGGCGTGATGAG. This encodes CSVEGESRGRDE. The entire CDR3 reads CSVEGESRGRDEQFF.

This CDR3 reads CASSLKNNSPLHF. CDR3 DNA (partial): TGTGCCAGTAGTCTAAAGAATAATTCACCC. The chain is built from TRBV19 and TRBJ1-6; D is ambiguous. The read halts 3 residues ahead of the CDR3 end, with the missing end drawn from the germline J gene. Germline V gene data show CDR1 as LNHDA and CDR2 as SQIVND (reference sequence). The V end was cut by 5 bases, the J end by 5 bases, with 7 bases between. The CDR3 loop spans 13 amino acids.

On this clone: From the germline J gene comes the end of the CDR3, since the read stops 3 residues before it. The chain has TRBV18 and TRBJ2-7, with TRBD2 identical over 8 bases. J gave up 5 bases and V 5 bases, and 11 bases lay outside the gene matches. The CDR3 consists of 15 residues. Germline loops: CDR1 KGHSH, CDR2 LQKENI. CDR3 loop: CASSRLAGPQDEQYF. Partial CDR3 DNA: TGTGCCAGCTCAAGGTTAGCGGGGCCCCAAGACGAG.

To note about this clone: The CDR3 end is not reached by the read, which stops 3 residues before it; the germline J gene fills it in. Other nucleotide sequences from this sample produce the same CDR3. The V gene is TRBV7-9, the J gene TRBJ2-4; D is possibly TRBD1 (6 bases). The CDR3 is made up of 14 amino acids. CDR1 and CDR2 from the germline V gene are SEHNR and FQNEAQ (reference sequence). V was shortened by 5 bases and J by 0 bases, with 8 bases between the two germline ends. The chain's CDR3 is CASSLQGAKNIQYF. The DNA read from the CDR3 is TGTGCCAGCAGCCTACAGGGAGCCAAAAACATT.